This record covers a single T cell receptor beta chain. Its specificity is unknown. Germline is not matched at one junction end, which may reflect a read error. The data were taken from a study of CD8+ T cells in alopecia areata. CDR3 length equals 17 residues. Germline V gene data show CDR1 as SSHAT and CDR2 as FNYEAQ (reference sequence). Study results and caveats: More clonal than normal scalp was lesional scalp, particularly alopecia totalis/universalis. Alphabeta T cells residing in normal skin are also sequenced in scalp samples.

RNA was extracted and reverse transcribed into cDNA as the sequencing template. Libraries were prepared by immunoSEQ multiplex PCR; TCRdb keeps only in-frame clonotypes and omits some of them. Of about 110,000 clones listed, 45% to 60% are singletons. The chain recombines TRBV7-7 with TRBJ2-3; 11 positions match TRBD2. Sequencing was done on a sample of NKG2D-low CD8+ T cells sorted from blood. This TCR was sampled from a human donor with alopecia areata. The CDR3 loop is CASSLAWPPSGRDTQYF. Written as DNA, the CDR3 is TGTGCTAGCAGCTTAGCCTGGCCCCCTAGCGGGAGGGATACGCAGTATTTT.